This TCR beta chain emerged from a study of cytomegalovirus exposure and HLA in healthy donors. In the PCR, 60 Vbeta and 13 Jbeta primers were used. TCRdb's table, derived via immunoSEQ multiplex PCR, lists solely in-frame clones and lacks some. This repertoire includes about 120,000 clones. As for this clone: As yet, its antigen is unknown.

In germline, CDR1 is LNHDA, CDR2 SQIVND (reference sequence). This CDR3 has 16 residues. Trimming stripped 7 bases from V and 1 base from J, with 16 bases between. Study-level results: The authors confirmed in vitro that a few CMV-associated chains were specific for CMV antigens. Published work reported that the classifier diagnosed cytomegalovirus status with high specificity and sensitivity. Later work found that TCR association rates differed between HLA loci; DRB1 had the most and HLA-C the fewest.

Sequencing was performed on PBMCs. J is TRBJ2-2 and V is TRBV19; D is possibly TRBD1 (5 bases). This clonotype was obtained from a man aged 18 to 30 in good health and CMV-seronegative. This CDR3 is CASTPPGTGNTGELFF. CDR3 nucleotides: TGTGCCAGTACCCCCCCTGGAACAGGGAACACCGGGGAGCTGTTTTTT.